This entry lists 3 T cell receptor beta chains sequenced from one sample in a study of cytotoxic CD8 clonotypes in ibrutinib-treated CLL. Sequenced by immunoSEQ multiplex PCR; TCRdb stores in-frame clones only, minus some. The sample contains some 150,000 clones, more than 75% of which appear only once. Sequencing used PBMCs, obtained after 24 months of ibrutinib treatment. Every receptor here comes from a human donor with chronic lymphocytic leukemia.

The chain joins TRBV18 to TRBJ1-3; the match to TRBD1 covers 7 bases. This CDR3 comprises 16 residues. CDR1 KGHSH and CDR2 LQKENI come from the germline V gene. Trimming at V came to 3 bases and at J to 0 bases, leaving 5 bases not matched to a gene. The CDR3 loop reads CASSPGQVSSGNTIYF. The CDR3 DNA follows: TGTGCCAGCTCACCCGGACAGGTGAGCTCTGGAAACACCATATATTTT.

This chain uses TRBV5-6 with TRBJ2-3, with D uncertain. The germline V gene has CDR1 SGHDT and CDR2 YYEEEE. The CDR3 extends over 16 amino acids. V lost 2 bases and J 0 bases, leaving 13 bases between the germline ends. The CDR3, as DNA: TGTGCCAGCAGCTTCGGCCCCTTCCGGAGCACAGATACGCAGTATTTT. It yields the protein CASSFGPFRSTDTQYF.

CDR3 coding DNA: TGCGCCAGCAGCCTCCTAGCGGGGGTGGGGAACATTCAGTACTTC. Protein sequence: CASSLLAGVGNIQYF. The chain links TRBV5-1 to TRBJ2-4; 10 nucleotides line up with TRBD2. V lost 4 bases, J lost 7 bases, and 8 bases stayed unmatched. Germline V lookup: CDR1 SGHRS, CDR2 YFSETQ. The length of the CDR3 is 15 residues.